The present entry profiles one TCR beta chain with its context. Its target is unknown. V was trimmed by 5 bases and J by 8 bases, leaving 14 bases between them. The CDR3 consists of 13 residues. The germline CDR1 and CDR2 sequences are SGHTA and FQGNSA. PCR used 60 Vbeta primers and 13 Jbeta primers. Original processing notes: A later analysis counted 65 million to 95 million unique TCR beta chains, some 12 million shared. Here immunoSEQ multiplex PCR was the method, and the copy in TCRdb shows in-frame clones only, minus some. The DNA gave D and trimming, while V, J and clone size come from that table. Here the sample spans about 190,000 clones, roughly 80% being singletons. This specimen comes from a study of cytomegalovirus exposure and HLA in healthy donors. Study overall: Some 200 million T cells yielded 100 million to 130 million unique TCR beta sequences, as an earlier analysis found.

Broader study findings: Many donors shared some public TCRs, even though most TCR sequences were rare.

The sequenced sample was PBMCs. This receptor was identified in a young woman in good health and CMV-seronegative. This chain links TRBV7-2 with TRBJ2-3; D gene unclear. The DNA of the CDR3 is TGTGCCAGCAGCCGCGAGGTCCTCGTTACGCAGTATTTT. This sequence encodes CASSREVLVTQYF.